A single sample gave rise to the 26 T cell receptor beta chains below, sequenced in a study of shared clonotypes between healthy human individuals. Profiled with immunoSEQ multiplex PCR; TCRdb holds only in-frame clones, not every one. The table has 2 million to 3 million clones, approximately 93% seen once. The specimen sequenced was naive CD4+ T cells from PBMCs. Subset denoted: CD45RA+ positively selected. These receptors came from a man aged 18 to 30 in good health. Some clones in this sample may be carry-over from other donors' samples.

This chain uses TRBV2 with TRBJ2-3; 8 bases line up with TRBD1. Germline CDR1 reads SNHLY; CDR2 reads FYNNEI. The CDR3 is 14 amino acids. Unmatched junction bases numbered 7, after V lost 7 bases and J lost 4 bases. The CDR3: CASTGDRGPDTQYF. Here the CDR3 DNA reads TGTGCCAGCACCGGAGACAGGGGTCCAGATACGCAGTATTTT. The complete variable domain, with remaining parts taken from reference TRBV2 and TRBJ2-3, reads EPEVTQTPSHQVTQMGQEVILRCVPISNHLYFYWYRQILGQKVEFLVSFYNNEISEKSEIFDDQFSVERPDGSNFTLKIRSTKLEDSAMYFCASTGDRGPDTQYFGPGTRLTVL.

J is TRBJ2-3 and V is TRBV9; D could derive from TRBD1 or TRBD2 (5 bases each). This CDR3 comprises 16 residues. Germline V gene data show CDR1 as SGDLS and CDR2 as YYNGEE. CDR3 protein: CASVAGARDSPDTQYF. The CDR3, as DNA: TGTGCTTCCGTCGCCGGGGCGCGAGACTCCCCAGATACGCAGTATTTT. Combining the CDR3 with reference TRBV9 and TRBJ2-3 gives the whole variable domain DSGVTQTPKHLITATGQRVTLRCSPRSGDLSVYWYQQSLDQGLQFLIQYYNGEERAKGNILERFSAQQFPDLHSELNLSSLELGDSALYFCASVAGARDSPDTQYFGPGTRLTVL.

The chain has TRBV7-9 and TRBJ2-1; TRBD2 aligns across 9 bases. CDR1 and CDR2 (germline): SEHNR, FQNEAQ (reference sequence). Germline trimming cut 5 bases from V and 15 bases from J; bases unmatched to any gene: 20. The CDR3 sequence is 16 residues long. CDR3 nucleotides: TGTGCCAGCAGCCGTAGCGGGAGTGAGGTATCGGGGGGGCCGTTCTTC. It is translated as CASSRSGSEVSGGPFF.

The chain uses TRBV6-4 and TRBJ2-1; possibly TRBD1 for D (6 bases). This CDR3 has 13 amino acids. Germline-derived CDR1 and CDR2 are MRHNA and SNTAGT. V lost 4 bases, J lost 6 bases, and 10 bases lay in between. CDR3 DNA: TGTGCCAGCAGTGCCGAAGGGGGCAATGAGCAGTTCTTC. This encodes CASSAEGGNEQFF.

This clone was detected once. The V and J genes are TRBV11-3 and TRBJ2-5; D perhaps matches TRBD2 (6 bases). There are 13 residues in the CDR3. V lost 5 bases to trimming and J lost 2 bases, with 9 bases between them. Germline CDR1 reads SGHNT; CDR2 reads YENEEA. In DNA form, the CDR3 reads TGTGCCAGCAGCATGGCGGGACAAGAGACCCAGTACTTC. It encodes CASSMAGQETQYF.

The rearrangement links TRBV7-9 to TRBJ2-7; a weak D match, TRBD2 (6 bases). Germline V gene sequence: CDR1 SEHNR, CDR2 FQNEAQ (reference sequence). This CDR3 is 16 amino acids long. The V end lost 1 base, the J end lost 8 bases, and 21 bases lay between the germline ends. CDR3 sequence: CASSLVGTFGGSKQYF. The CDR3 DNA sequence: TGTGCCAGCAGCTTAGTGGGGACCTTCGGGGGTAGCAAGCAGTACTTC. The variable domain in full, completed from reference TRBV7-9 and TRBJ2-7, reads DTGVSQNPRHKITKRGQNVTFRCDPISEHNRLYWYRQTLGQGPEFLTYFQNEAQLEKSRLLSDRFSAERPKGSFSTLEIQRTEQGDSAMYLCASSLVGTFGGSKQYFGPGTRLTVT.

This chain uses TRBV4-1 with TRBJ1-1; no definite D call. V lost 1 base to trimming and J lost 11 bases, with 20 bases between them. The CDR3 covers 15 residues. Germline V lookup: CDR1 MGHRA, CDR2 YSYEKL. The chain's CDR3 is CASSQGVMVGQRAFF. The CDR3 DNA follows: TGCGCCAGCAGCCAAGGAGTTATGGTAGGGCAGAGGGCTTTCTTT.

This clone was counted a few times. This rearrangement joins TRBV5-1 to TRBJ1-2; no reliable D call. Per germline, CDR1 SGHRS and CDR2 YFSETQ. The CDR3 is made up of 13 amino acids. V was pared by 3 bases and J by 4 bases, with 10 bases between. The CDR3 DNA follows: TGCGCCAGCAGCTCGGACGTAACCTATGGCTACACCTTC. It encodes CASSSDVTYGYTF.

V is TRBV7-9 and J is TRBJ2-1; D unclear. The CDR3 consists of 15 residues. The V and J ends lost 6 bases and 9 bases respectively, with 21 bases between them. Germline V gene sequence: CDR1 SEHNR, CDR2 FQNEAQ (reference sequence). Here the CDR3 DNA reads TGTGCCAGCAGTACGTTGGTCCCCCCCCCTCTTGAGCAGTTCTTC. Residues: CASSTLVPPPLEQFF.

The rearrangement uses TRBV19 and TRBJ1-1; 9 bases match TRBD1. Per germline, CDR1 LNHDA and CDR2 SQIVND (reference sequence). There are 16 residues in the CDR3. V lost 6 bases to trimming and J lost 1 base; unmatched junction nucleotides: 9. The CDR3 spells CASSTPGQGQNTEAFF. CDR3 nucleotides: TGTGCCAGTAGCACACCGGGACAGGGTCAGAACACTGAAGCTTTCTTT.

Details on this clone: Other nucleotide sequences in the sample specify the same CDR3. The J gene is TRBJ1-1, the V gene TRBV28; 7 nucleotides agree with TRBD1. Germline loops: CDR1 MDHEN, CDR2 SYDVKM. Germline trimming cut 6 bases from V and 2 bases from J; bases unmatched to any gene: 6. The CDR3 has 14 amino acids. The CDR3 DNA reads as TGTGCCAGCAGGTTGGGACAGCTTAACACTGAAGCTTTCTTT. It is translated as CASRLGQLNTEAFF.

CDR3 DNA sequence: TGTGCCAGCAGTTTTAGGTGGGAGACCCAGTACTTC. It codes for CASSFRWETQYF. The gene calls are TRBV27 and TRBJ2-5; the D is unclear. This CDR3 is 12 amino acids long. Trimming left V 3 bases short and J 5 bases short, with 7 bases between. In germline, CDR1 is MNHEY, CDR2 SMNVEV (reference sequence).

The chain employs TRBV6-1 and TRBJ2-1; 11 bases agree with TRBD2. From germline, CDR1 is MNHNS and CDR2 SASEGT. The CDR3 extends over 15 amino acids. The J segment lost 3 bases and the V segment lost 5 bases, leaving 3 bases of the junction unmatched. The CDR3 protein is CASSLLAGDYNEQFF. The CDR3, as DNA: TGTGCCAGCAGTTTACTAGCGGGAGACTACAATGAGCAGTTCTTC.

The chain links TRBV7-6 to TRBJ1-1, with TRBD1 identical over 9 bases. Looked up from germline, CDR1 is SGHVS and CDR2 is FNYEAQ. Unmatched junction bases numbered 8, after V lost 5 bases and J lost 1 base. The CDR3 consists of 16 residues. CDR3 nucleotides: TGTGCCAGCAGCCAACCGGGACAGGGAGCGAACACTGAAGCTTTCTTT. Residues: CASSQPGQGANTEAFF.

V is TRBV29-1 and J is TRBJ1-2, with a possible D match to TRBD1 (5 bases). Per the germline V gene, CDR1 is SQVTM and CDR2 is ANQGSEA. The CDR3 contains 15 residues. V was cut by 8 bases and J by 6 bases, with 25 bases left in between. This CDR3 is CSSFPGRPARDGYTF. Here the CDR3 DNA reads TGCAGCTCATTCCCGGGACGTCCTGCTCGGGATGGCTACACCTTC. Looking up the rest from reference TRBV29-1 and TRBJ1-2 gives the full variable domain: SAVISQKPSRDICQRGTSLTIQCQVDSQVTMMFWYRQQPGQSLTLIATANQGSEATYESGFVIDKFPISRPNLTFSTLTVSNMSPEDSSIYLCSSFPGRPARDGYTFGSGTRLTVV.

The CDR3 loop reads CASSMGLRGRYTEAFF. In DNA, the CDR3 is TGTGCCAGTAGTATGGGTCTTCGGGGACGCTACACTGAAGCTTTCTTT. The genes are TRBV19 and TRBJ1-1, with a weak D call TRBD1 (5 bases). Germline lookup yields CDR1 LNHDA and CDR2 SQIVND (reference sequence). The CDR3 has 16 amino acids. Trimming pared 3 bases from V and 3 bases from J, leaving 17 bases between.

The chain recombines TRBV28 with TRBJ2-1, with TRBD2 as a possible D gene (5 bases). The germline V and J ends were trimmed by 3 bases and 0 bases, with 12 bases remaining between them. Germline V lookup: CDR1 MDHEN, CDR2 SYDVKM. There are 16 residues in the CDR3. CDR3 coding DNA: TGTGCCAGCAGTTTTGTTTTGGGGAGCTCCTACAATGAGCAGTTCTTC. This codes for CASSFVLGSSYNEQFF. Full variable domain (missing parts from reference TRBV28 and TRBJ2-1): DVKVTQSSRYLVKRTGEKVFLECVQDMDHENMFWYRQDPGLGLRLIYFSYDVKMKEKGDIPEGYSVSREKKERFSLILESASTNQTSMYLCASSFVLGSSYNEQFFGPGTRLTVL.

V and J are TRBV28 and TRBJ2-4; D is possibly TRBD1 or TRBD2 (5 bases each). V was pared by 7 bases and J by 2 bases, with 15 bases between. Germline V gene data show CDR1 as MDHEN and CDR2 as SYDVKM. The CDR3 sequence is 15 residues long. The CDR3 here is CASTGTGWPKNIQYF. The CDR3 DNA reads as TGTGCCAGCACTGGGACCGGCTGGCCCAAAAACATTCAGTACTTC.

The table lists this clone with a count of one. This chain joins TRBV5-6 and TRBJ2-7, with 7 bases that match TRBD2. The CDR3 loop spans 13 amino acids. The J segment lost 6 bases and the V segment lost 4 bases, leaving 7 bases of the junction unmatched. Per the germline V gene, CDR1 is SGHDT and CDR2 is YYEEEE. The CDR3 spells CASSLRGEREQYF. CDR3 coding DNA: TGTGCCAGCAGCCTTCGGGGGGAGCGCGAGCAGTACTTC.

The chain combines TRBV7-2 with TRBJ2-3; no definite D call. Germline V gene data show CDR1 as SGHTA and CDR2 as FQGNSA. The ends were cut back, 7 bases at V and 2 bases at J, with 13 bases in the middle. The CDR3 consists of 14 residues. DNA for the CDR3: TGTGCCAGCACCCCCCGGCGCCTCACAGATACGCAGTATTTT. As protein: CASTPRRLTDTQYF.

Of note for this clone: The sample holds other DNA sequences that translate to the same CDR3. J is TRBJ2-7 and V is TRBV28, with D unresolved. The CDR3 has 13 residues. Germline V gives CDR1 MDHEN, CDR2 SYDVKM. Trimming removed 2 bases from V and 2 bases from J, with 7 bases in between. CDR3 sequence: CASSLPAPYEQYF. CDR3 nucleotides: TGTGCCAGCAGTTTACCGGCGCCCTACGAGCAGTACTTC.

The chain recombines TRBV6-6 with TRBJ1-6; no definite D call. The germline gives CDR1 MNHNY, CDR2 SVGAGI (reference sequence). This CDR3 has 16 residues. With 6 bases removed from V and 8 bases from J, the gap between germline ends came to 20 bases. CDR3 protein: CASSPTSRKRHSPLHF. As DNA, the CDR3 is TGTGCCAGCAGCCCCACGTCCCGAAAAAGGCATTCACCCCTCCACTTT.

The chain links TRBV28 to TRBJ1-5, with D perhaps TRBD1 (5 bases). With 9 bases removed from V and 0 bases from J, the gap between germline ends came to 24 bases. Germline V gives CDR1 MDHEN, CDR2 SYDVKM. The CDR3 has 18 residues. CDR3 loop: CASRPSTALLYSNQPQHF. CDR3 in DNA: TGTGCCAGTCGCCCCTCGACAGCCCTTCTTTATAGCAATCAGCCCCAGCATTTT.

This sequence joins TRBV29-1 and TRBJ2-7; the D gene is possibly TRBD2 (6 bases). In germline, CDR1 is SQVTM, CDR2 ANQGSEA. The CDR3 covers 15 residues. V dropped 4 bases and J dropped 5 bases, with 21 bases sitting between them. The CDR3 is CSVGGDGGPRNEQYF. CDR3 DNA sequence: TGCAGCGTTGGGGGGGACGGGGGTCCGCGGAACGAGCAGTACTTC.

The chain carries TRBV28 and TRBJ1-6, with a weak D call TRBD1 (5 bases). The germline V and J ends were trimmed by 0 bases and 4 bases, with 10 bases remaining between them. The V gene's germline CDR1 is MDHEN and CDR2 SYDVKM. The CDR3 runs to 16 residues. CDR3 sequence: CASSLWAGPYNSPLHF. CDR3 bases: TGTGCCAGCAGTTTATGGGCAGGGCCATATAATTCACCCCTCCACTTT.

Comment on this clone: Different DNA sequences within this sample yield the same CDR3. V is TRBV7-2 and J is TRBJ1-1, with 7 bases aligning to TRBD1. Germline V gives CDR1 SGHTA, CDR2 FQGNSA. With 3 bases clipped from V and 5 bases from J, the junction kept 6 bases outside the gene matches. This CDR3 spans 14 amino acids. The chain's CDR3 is CASSLRQGGTEAFF. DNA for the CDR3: TGTGCCAGCAGCTTGAGACAGGGTGGGACTGAAGCTTTCTTT.